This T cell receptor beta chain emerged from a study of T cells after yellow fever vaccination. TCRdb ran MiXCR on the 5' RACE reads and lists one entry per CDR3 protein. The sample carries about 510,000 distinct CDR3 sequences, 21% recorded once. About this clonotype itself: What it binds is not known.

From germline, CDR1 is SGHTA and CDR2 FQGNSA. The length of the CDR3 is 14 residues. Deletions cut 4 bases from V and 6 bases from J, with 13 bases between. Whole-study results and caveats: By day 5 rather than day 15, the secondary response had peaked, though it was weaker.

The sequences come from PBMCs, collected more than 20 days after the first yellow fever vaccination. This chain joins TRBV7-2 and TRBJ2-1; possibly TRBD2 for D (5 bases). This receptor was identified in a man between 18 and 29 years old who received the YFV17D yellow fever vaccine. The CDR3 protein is CASSSPLEANEQFF. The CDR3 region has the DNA TGTGCCAGCAGCTCCCCTCTGGAGGCCAATGAGCAGTTCTTC.